This paragraph reports one T cell receptor beta chain. What it recognizes is unknown. The identical CDR3 is also encoded by other nucleotide sequences in the sample. The study ran its PCR with 60 Vbeta and 13 Jbeta primers. Here immunoSEQ multiplex PCR was the method, and the copy in TCRdb shows in-frame clones only, minus some. In the table there are 200,000 to 300,000 clones, about 81% of which are singletons. These data come from a study of cytomegalovirus exposure and HLA in healthy donors. Study overall: Researchers found that just over 80% of 398 genotyped donors fell within the Caucasian-associated ancestry cluster. Study results and limitations: About 87% or about 30% of the time was how often most TCR beta V segments were productive, according to an earlier analysis. Overall, around 160 TCR beta chains were annotated as cytomegalovirus-associated.

Participants comprised healthy donors of bone marrow. The CDR3 runs 13 residues. Deletions cut 1 base from V and 3 bases from J, with 7 bases between. The germline CDR1 and CDR2 sequences are SGDLS and YYNGEE. The chain couples TRBV9 to TRBJ1-1; a possible D gene is TRBD1 (5 bases). The sample was PBMCs. The origin of this receptor is a woman aged 35 to 49 in good health and CMV-seropositive. The CDR3 region has the DNA TGTGCCAGCAGCGTACGGGGGGACACTGAAGCTTTCTTT. It specifies CASSVRGDTEAFF.